Presented here are 18 T cell receptor beta chains from one specimen sequenced in a study of blood T cell repertoires in COVID-19. Produced via immunoSEQ multiplex PCR; TCRdb's table is partial and in-frame only. The sample shows approximately 270,000 clones, about 91% of them seen only once. Sequencing used peripheral blood. The receptors shown here come from a woman aged 25 to 39 with COVID-19, enrolled during active disease.

This chain uses TRBV28 with TRBJ2-6; D is perhaps TRBD1 (5 bases). This CDR3 is 15 amino acids long. In germline, CDR1 is MDHEN, CDR2 SYDVKM. V lost 6 bases and J lost 1, with 10 bases in between. The CDR3, as DNA: TGTGCCAGCAGCCTCGGACAATCTGGGGCCAACGTCCTGACTTTC. Amino acid sequence: CASSLGQSGANVLTF.

This chain joins TRBV11-3 and TRBJ1-2, with TRBD1 matching over 9 bases. Unmatched junction bases numbered 6, after V lost 5 bases and J lost 8 bases. The CDR3 length is 13 residues. Germline CDR1 and CDR2: SGHNT and YENEEA. CDR3 loop: CASSLDRGYGYTF. The CDR3 coding sequence is TGTGCCAGCAGCCTTGACAGGGGGTACGGCTACACCTTC. Full variable domain (rest looked up from reference TRBV11-3 and TRBJ1-2): EAGVVQSPRYKIIEKKQPVAFWCNPISGHNTLYWYLQNLGQGPELLIRYENEEAVDDSQLPKDRFSAERLKGVDSTLKIQPAELGDSAVYLCASSLDRGYGYTFGSGTRLTVV.

The chain is built from TRBV27 and TRBJ2-1; 9 positions match TRBD2. CDR1 is MNHEY, CDR2 SMNVEV, per germline (reference sequence). J was trimmed by 5 bases and V by 5 bases; bases with no gene match: 7. The CDR3 is made up of 15 amino acids. The CDR3 coding sequence is TGTGCCAGCAGTCCAGCGGGAGGTAAGCACAATGAGCAGTTCTTC. This gives the protein CASSPAGGKHNEQFF.

V usage is TRBV29-1 and J usage is TRBJ2-3; 8 bases line up with TRBD1. The ends lost 5 bases at V and 6 bases at J; junction bases unmatched: 1. Germline CDR1 reads SQVTM; CDR2 reads ANQGSEA. The CDR3 extends over 11 amino acids. CDR3 protein: CSVRTGDTQYF. Written as DNA, the CDR3 is TGCAGCGTTCGGACAGGGGATACGCAGTATTTT.

V and J are TRBV5-1 and TRBJ1-1; TRBD1 aligns across 12 bases. Germline assignment: CDR1 SGHRS and CDR2 YFSETQ. J gave up 3 bases and V 5 bases, and 14 bases lay outside the gene matches. This CDR3 comprises 18 residues. CDR3 amino acids: CASSPGTGGAGRDTEAFF. The CDR3 DNA reads as TGCGCCAGCAGTCCCGGGACAGGGGGCGCAGGGCGGGACACTGAAGCTTTCTTT.

This clone was recorded only once. The CDR3 loop is CARALQGDEQFF. The CDR3 DNA is TGTGCCAGGGCCCTGCAGGGCGATGAGCAGTTCTTC. This rearrangement joins TRBV19 to TRBJ2-1; D possibly corresponds to TRBD1 (5 bases). CDR1 LNHDA and CDR2 SQIVND come from the germline V gene (reference sequence). V was cut by 9 bases and J by 8 bases, with 14 bases left in between. CDR3 length: 12 residues.

The J gene is TRBJ2-3, the V gene TRBV27, with a weak D call TRBD2 (6 bases). The CDR3 consists of 14 residues. V was shortened by 6 bases and J by 6 bases, with 16 bases between the two germline ends. Per germline, CDR1 MNHEY and CDR2 SMNVEV (reference sequence). CDR3 sequence: CASRKTGGSDTQYF. For the CDR3, the DNA is TGTGCCAGCAGGAAAACAGGAGGGTCCGATACGCAGTATTTT.

CDR3 loop: CASSPRTGLGEQFF. The CDR3 nucleotides are TGTGCCAGCAGCCCCCGGACAGGGCTTGGCGAGCAGTTCTTC. The chain carries TRBV7-8 and TRBJ2-1, with TRBD1 identical over 8 bases. Germline CDR1 and CDR2: SGHVS and FQNEAQ. There are 14 residues in the CDR3. The J segment lost 10 bases and the V segment lost 5 bases, leaving 10 bases of the junction unmatched.

V gene TRBV7-2 combines with J gene TRBJ2-2; D is perhaps TRBD2 (6 bases). Germline CDR1 is SGHTA and CDR2 is FQGNSA. Trimming removed 2 bases from V and 4 bases from J, with 14 bases in between. The CDR3 covers 16 residues. CDR3 coding DNA: TGTGCCAGCAGCTTAACGGGGTGGAGGGGCACCGGGGAGCTGTTTTTT. This codes for CASSLTGWRGTGELFF.

This chain joins TRBV19 and TRBJ1-4; D gene ambiguous. The CDR3 extends over 11 amino acids. The V gene's germline CDR1 is LNHDA and CDR2 SQIVND (reference sequence). Between the trimmed V and J ends, which lost 6 bases and 8 bases, there was a span of 7 bases. The CDR3 loop reads CASSSREKLFF. CDR3 nucleotide sequence: TGTGCCAGTAGCAGCAGGGAAAAACTGTTTTTT.

The chain employs TRBV5-8 and TRBJ1-1; possibly TRBD1 for D (5 bases). The germline CDR1 and CDR2 sequences are SGHTS and YDEGEE. Trimming cost V 5 bases and J 4 bases, with 15 bases left between them. The CDR3 loop spans 14 amino acids. The CDR3 is CASRWTGESTEAFF. CDR3 nucleotides: TGTGCCAGCAGGTGGACGGGGGAGAGCACTGAAGCTTTCTTT.

J is TRBJ2-1 and V is TRBV12-3 or TRBV12-4; 7 nucleotides align to TRBD1. The ends lost 5 bases at V and 7 bases at J; junction bases unmatched: 5. The CDR3 totals 13 residues. For the CDR3, the DNA is TGTGCCAGCAGTCCGGGGACAGTTAATGAGCAGTTCTTC. Its protein product is CASSPGTVNEQFF.

This chain links TRBV25-1 with TRBJ2-3, with D perhaps matching TRBD2 (6 bases). The CDR3 totals 15 residues. Per germline, CDR1 MGHDK and CDR2 SYGVNS. V was clipped by 3 bases and J by 4 bases, with 14 bases between them. The CDR3 region is CASSDPPGDPDTQYF. The CDR3 DNA is TGTGCCAGCAGTGATCCCCCGGGAGACCCAGATACGCAGTATTTT.

The rearrangement uses TRBV5-1 and TRBJ2-7; 7 bases match TRBD1. J gave up 4 bases and V 7 bases, and 8 bases lay outside the gene matches. The length of the CDR3 is 13 residues. Germline V CDR1 and CDR2: SGHRS, YFSETQ. The CDR3 DNA follows: TGCGCCAGCTCCGGACAGGCCAGGTACGAGCAGTACGTC. Its translation: CASSGQARYEQYV.

V gene TRBV7-2 combines with J gene TRBJ2-2; D is unclear. Trimming cost V 1 base and J 6 bases, with 12 bases left between them. Germline CDR1 is SGHTA and CDR2 is FQGNSA. The CDR3 sequence is 15 residues long. This chain's CDR3 is CASSLDRSAAGELFF. The CDR3 coding sequence is TGTGCCAGCAGCTTAGATCGGTCGGCGGCCGGGGAGCTGTTTTTT.

The chain's CDR3 is CASSRQPGTALWDV. The CDR3 region has the DNA TGTGCCAGCAGTCGCCAACCCGGGACAGCACTCTGGGACGTC. The chain recombines TRBV6-5 with TRBJ2-7, with 7 bases that match TRBD1. The germline V gene has CDR1 MNHEY and CDR2 SVGAGI. CDR3 length: 14 residues.

The chain is built from TRBV28 and TRBJ1-6; perhaps TRBD1 as D (6 bases). The CDR3 runs to 17 residues. V was pared by 3 bases and J by 4 bases, with 16 bases between. Looked up from germline, CDR1 is MDHEN and CDR2 is SYDVKM. The DNA of the CDR3 is TGTGCCAGCAGTTTTGCAGGGGCCAACCTTTATAATTCACCCCTCCACTTT. Translation: CASSFAGANLYNSPLHF.

The sample holds one count of this clone. J is TRBJ2-3 and V is TRBV9, with D maybe TRBD2 (6 bases). The CDR3 loop spans 13 amino acids. The germline V gene has CDR1 SGDLS and CDR2 YYNGEE. V was cut by 2 bases and J by 4 bases, with 8 bases left in between. The CDR3, as DNA: TGTGCCAGCAGCGTCGGGACTCCAGATACGCAGTATTTT. Translating gives CASSVGTPDTQYF. Together with reference TRBV9 and TRBJ2-3, the CDR3 gives the full variable domain: DSGVTQTPKHLITATGQRVTLRCSPRSGDLSVYWYQQSLDQGLQFLIQYYNGEERAKGNILERFSAQQFPDLHSELNLSSLELGDSALYFCASSVGTPDTQYFGPGTRLTVL.